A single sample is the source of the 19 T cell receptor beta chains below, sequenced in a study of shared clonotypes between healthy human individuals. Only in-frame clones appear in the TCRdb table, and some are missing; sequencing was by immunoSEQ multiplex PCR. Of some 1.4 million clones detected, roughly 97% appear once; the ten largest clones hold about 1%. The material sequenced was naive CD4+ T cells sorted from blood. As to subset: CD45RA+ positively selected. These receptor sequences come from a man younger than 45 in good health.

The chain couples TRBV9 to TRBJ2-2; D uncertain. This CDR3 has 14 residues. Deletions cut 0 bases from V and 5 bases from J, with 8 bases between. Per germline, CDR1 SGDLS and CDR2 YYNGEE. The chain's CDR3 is CASSVGSLTGELFF. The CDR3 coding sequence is TGTGCCAGCAGCGTAGGGTCATTAACCGGGGAGCTGTTTTTT.

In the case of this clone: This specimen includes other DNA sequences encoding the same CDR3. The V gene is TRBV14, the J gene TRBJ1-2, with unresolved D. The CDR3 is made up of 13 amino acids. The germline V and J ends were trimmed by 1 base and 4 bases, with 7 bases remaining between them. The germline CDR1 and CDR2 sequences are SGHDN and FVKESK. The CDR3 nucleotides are TGTGCCAGCAGCCAAGGGTTGGGCTATGGCTACACCTTC. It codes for CASSQGLGYGYTF.

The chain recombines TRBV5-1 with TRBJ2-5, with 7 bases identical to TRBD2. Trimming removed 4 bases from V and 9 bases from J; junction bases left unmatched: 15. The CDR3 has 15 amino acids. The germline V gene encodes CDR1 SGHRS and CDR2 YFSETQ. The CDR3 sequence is CASSPVTSSGEAQYF. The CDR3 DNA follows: TGCGCCAGCAGCCCCGTGACGTCTAGCGGCGAGGCCCAGTACTTC.

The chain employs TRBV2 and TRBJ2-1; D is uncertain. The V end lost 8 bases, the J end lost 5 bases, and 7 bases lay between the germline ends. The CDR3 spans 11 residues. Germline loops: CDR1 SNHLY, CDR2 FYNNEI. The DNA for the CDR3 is TGTGCCAGCCGAGAGGACAATGAGCAGTTCTTC. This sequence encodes CASREDNEQFF.

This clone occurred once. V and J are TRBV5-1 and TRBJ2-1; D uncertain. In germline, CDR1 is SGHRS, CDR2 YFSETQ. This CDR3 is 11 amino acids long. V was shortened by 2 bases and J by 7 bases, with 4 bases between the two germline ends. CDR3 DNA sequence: TGCGCCAGCAGCTTACTAAATGAGCAGTTCTTC. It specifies CASSLLNEQFF.

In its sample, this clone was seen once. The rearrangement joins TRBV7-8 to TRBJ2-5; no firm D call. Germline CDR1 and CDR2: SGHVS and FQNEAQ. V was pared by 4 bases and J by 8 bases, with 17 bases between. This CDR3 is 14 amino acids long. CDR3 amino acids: CASSWKNTRNTQYF. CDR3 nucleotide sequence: TGTGCCAGCAGCTGGAAAAACACCAGGAACACCCAGTACTTC.

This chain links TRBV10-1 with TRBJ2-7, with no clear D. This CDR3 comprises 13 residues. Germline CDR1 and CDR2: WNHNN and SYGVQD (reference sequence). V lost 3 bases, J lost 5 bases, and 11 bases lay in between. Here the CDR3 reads CASSDPTLNEQYF. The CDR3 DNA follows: TGCGCCAGCAGTGACCCCACCCTGAACGAGCAGTACTTC.

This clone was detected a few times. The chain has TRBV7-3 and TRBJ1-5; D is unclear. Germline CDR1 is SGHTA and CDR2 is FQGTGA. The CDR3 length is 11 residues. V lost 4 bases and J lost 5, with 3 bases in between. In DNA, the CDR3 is TGTGCCAGCAGCTACTATCAGCCCCAGCATTTT. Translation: CASSYYQPQHF.

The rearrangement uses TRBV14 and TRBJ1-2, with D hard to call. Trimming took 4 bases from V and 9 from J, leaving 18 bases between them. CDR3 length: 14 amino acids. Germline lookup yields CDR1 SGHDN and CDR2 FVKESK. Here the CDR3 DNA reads TGTGCCAGCAGCCCTAGCCCCTGGACCGGCAGCTACACCTTC. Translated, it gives CASSPSPWTGSYTF.

In DNA form, the CDR3 reads TGTGCCAGCAGGCGGGACAGGGGATCTTCGGCTGGGGCCAACGTCCTGACTTTC. Translated: CASRRDRGSSAGANVLTF. The chain joins TRBV2 to TRBJ2-6; TRBD1 matches at 10 bases. Germline-derived CDR1 and CDR2 are SNHLY and FYNNEI. V shed 6 bases, J shed 2 bases, and the junction held 10 bases outside the gene matches. The CDR3 sequence is 18 residues long.

The CDR3 reads CASSELAGGFQETQYF. CDR3 DNA: TGTGCCAGCAGTGAATTAGCGGGAGGTTTCCAAGAGACCCAGTACTTC. V gene TRBV6-1 combines with J gene TRBJ2-5, with TRBD2 identical over 10 bases. CDR1 and CDR2 (germline): MNHNS, SASEGT. CDR3 length: 16 residues. Losses at the gene ends were 2 bases for V and 1 base for J; bases not matched to a gene: 4.

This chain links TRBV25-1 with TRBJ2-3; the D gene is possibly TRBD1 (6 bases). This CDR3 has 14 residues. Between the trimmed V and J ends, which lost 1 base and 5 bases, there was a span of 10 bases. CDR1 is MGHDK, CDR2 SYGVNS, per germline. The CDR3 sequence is CASSELQGQDTQYF. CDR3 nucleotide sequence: TGTGCCAGCAGTGAATTACAGGGTCAAGATACGCAGTATTTT.

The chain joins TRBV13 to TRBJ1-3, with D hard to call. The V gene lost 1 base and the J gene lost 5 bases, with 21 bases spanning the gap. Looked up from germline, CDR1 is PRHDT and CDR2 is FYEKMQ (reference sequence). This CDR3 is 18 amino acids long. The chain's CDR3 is CASSLAIGISANRNTIYF. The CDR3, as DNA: TGTGCCAGCAGCTTAGCTATTGGGATCTCCGCGAATCGAAACACCATATATTTT.

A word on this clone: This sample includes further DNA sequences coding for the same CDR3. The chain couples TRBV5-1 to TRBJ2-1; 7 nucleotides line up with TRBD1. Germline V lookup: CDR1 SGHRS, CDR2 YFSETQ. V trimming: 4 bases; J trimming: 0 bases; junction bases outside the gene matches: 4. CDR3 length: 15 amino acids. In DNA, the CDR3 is TGCGCCAGCAGCCCGGGACAGAGCTCCTACAATGAGCAGTTCTTC. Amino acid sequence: CASSPGQSSYNEQFF. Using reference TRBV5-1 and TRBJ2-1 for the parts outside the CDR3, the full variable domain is KAGVTQTPRYLIKTRGQQVTLSCSPISGHRSVSWYQQTPGQGLQFLFEYFSETQRNKGNFPGRFSGRQFSNSRSEMNVSTLELGDSALYLCASSPGQSSYNEQFFGPGTRLTVL.

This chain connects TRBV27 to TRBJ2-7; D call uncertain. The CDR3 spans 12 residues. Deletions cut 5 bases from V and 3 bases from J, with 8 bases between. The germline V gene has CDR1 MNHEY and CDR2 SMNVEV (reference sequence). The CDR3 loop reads CASSLNYYEQYF. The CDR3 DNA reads TGTGCCAGCAGTCTCAATTACTACGAGCAGTACTTC.

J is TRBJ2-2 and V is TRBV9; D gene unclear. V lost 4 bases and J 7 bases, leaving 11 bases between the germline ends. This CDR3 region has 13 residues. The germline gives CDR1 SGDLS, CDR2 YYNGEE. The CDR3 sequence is CASSFQTGGELFF. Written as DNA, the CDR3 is TGTGCCAGCAGCTTTCAGACGGGCGGGGAGCTGTTTTTT. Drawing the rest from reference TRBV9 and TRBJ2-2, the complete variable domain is DSGVTQTPKHLITATGQRVTLRCSPRSGDLSVYWYQQSLDQGLQFLIQYYNGEERAKGNILERFSAQQFPDLHSELNLSSLELGDSALYFCASSFQTGGELFFGEGSRLTVL.

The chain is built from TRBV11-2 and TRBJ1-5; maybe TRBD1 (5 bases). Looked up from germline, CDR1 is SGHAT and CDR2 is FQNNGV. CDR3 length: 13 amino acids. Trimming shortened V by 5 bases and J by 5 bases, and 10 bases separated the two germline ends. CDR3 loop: CASSPGPDQPQHF. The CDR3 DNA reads TGTGCCAGCAGCCCGGGACCTGATCAGCCCCAGCATTTT.

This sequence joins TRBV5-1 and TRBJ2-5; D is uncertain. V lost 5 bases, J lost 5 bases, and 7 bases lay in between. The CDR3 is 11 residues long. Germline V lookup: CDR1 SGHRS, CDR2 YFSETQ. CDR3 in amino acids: CASRRSETQYF. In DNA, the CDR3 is TGCGCCAGCAGGAGGTCTGAGACCCAGTACTTC.

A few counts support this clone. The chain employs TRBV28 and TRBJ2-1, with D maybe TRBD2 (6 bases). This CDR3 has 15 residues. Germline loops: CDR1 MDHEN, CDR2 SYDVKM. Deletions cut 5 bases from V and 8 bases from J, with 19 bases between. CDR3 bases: TGTGCCAGCAGTGGTCCGGGACTGGTTGGGGATGAGCAGTTCTTC. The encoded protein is CASSGPGLVGDEQFF.